The subject of this entry is one T cell receptor (beta chain). The antigen is unknown. This specimen comes from a study of OX40 agonist ivuxolimab in advanced cancers. Study-wide background: Three individuals attained partial responses, comprising one hepatocellular carcinoma case and two cutaneous melanoma cases. Study-level points and caveats: On average, a greater number of expanded clones characterised CD8+ T cells relative to CD4+.

This CDR3 has 14 amino acids. V gave up 3 bases and J gave up 2 bases, with 10 bases separating them. Germline V gives CDR1 MDHEN, CDR2 SYDVKM. Profiling relied on immunoSEQ multiplex PCR, and the TCRdb table lists in-frame clones only, not all of them. The data show approximately 90,000 clones, about 89% seen once. Patients who had autoimmune disease history or got systemic immunosuppression were left out. The source of this sequence is an adult with an advanced solid tumor such as melanoma, head and neck, liver or kidney cancer. The chain couples TRBV28 to TRBJ1-2, with unresolved D. The sample in question was CD4+ or CD8+ T cells sorted from blood, obtained in a trial of the OX40 agonist ivuxolimab. CDR3 coding DNA: TGTGCCAGCAGTTTTAACCCGGAGAACTATGGCTACACCTTC. It is translated as CASSFNPENYGYTF.